This record concerns one T cell receptor beta chain sequence. CDR3 length: 16 amino acids. Germline trimming cut 7 bases from V and 6 bases from J; bases unmatched to any gene: 15. Per the germline V gene, CDR1 is MDHEN and CDR2 is SYDVKM. This sample is drawn from a study of T cell clonotyping in hematopoietic cell transplantation. Assay used: immunoSEQ multiplex PCR; TCRdb lists only in-frame clones, some missing. The sample contains about 36,000 clones, 90% to 95% of which appear only once. As to time point: recipient sample about 28 days before transplant, after cytoreduction. The rearrangement joins TRBV28 to TRBJ1-2; 9 nucleotides line up with TRBD1. Here the sequenced sample was peripheral blood mononuclear cells, taken before stem cell transplant. This sequence originates from a middle-aged man with chronic myeloid leukemia. Some clones in this sample may be carry-over from other donors' samples. The CDR3 region is CASKSGDRAPFHGYTF. The CDR3, as DNA: TGTGCCAGCAAGTCGGGGGACAGGGCCCCCTTCCATGGCTACACCTTC.